This T cell receptor (beta chain) was sequenced during a study of graft-versus-host responses after intestinal transplantation. Libraries were prepared by immunoSEQ multiplex PCR; TCRdb keeps only in-frame clonotypes and omits some of them. The sample lists just under 30,000 clones, around 80% occurring once. Intraepithelial plus lamina propria lymphocytes were released by processing graft tissue. Trimming removed 0 bases at V and 0 bases at J, with 8 bases between. This CDR3 contains 16 residues. Germline V gene lookup returns CDR1 WNHNN and CDR2 SYGVQD (reference sequence). V gene TRBV10-1 combines with J gene TRBJ2-2, with D tentatively TRBD1 (5 bases). This specimen consisted of ileum tissue, obtained 98 days after intestinal transplantation. This receptor was obtained from a human patient who received an intestinal transplant, so some T cells may come from the graft donor. The CDR3 here is CASSESVGANTGELFF. The CDR3 nucleotides are TGCGCCAGCAGTGAGTCCGTAGGGGCGAACACCGGGGAGCTGTTTTTT.